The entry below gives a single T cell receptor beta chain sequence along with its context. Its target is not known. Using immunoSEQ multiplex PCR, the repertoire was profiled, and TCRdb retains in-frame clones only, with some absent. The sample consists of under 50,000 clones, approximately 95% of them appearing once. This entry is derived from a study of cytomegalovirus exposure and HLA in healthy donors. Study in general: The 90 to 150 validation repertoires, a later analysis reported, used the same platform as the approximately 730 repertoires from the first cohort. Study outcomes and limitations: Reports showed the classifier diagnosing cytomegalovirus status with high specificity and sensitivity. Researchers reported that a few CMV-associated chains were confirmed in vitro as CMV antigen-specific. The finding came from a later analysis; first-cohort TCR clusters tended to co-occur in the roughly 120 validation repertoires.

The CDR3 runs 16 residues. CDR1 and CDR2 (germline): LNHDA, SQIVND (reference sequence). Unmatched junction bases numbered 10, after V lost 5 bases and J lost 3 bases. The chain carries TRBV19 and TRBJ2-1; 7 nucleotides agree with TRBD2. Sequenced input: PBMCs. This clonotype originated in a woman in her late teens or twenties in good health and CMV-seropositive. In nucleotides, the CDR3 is TGTGCCAGTAGTCTCTCAGCGGGGTTCTTCTACAATGAGCAGTTCTTC. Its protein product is CASSLSAGFFYNEQFF.